Listed here are 21 T cell receptor beta chains from one sample, sequenced in a study of blood T cell repertoires in COVID-19. TCRdb keeps only in-frame clones here, not all; method: immunoSEQ multiplex PCR. The sample yields about 150,000 clones, roughly 71% seen once. Source material: peripheral blood. Every receptor here comes from a woman aged 80 or older with acute or convalescent COVID-19.

This clone was seen more than once but under ten times. A much larger clone lies a single base off, so this may be a read error. The chain uses TRBV5-1 and TRBJ2-2; D is possibly TRBD2 (7 bases). This CDR3 is built from 17 residues. Trimming pared 3 bases from V and 6 bases from J, leaving 21 bases between. Germline CDR1 is SGHRS and CDR2 is YFSETQ. The CDR3: CASSWGAAGAAAGELFF. Written as DNA, the CDR3 is TGCGCCAGCAGCTGGGGGGCCGCGGGAGCGGCGGCCGGGGAGCTGTTTTTT.

This clone was detected only a few times. The chain employs TRBV3-1 (or the pseudogene TRBV3-2) and TRBJ2-7; tentative D call: TRBD1 (6 bases). The CDR3 runs 14 residues. V was shortened by 5 bases and J by 2 bases, with 13 bases between the two germline ends. Germline lookup yields CDR1 LGHDT and CDR2 YNNKEL (reference sequence). CDR3 amino acids: CASSLLGQTYEQYF. CDR3 sequence (DNA): TGTGCCAGCAGCTTACTCGGACAGACCTACGAGCAGTACTTC.

V usage is TRBV4-2 and J usage is TRBJ1-5, with D hard to call. CDR3 length: 15 amino acids. Germline CDR1 LGHNA, CDR2 YNFKEQ. The V gene lost 8 bases and the J gene lost 0 bases, with 14 bases spanning the gap. In nucleotides, the CDR3 is TGTGCCAGCCAACCGGGAGTCAATAGCAATCAGCCCCAGCATTTT. This translates into CASQPGVNSNQPQHF.

The chain carries TRBV5-4 and TRBJ2-2; D is undetermined. CDR1 and CDR2 from the germline V gene are SGHNT and YYREEE (reference sequence). The CDR3 has 14 residues. Trimming took 0 bases from V and 7 from J, leaving 10 bases between them. The DNA for the CDR3 is TGTGCCAGCAGCTTGGTCCAGTCCGACGGGGAGCTGTTTTTT. Translated: CASSLVQSDGELFF. The variable domain in full, completed from reference TRBV5-4 and TRBJ2-2, reads ETGVTQSPTHLIKTRGQQVTLRCSSQSGHNTVSWYQQALGQGPQFIFQYYREEENGRGNFPPRFSGLQFPNYSSELNVNALELDDSALYLCASSLVQSDGELFFGEGSRLTVL.

This clone was observed once. The CDR3 sequence: CASSLSPTGEYQPQHF. In nucleotides, the CDR3 is TGCGCCAGCAGCCTCTCTCCCACAGGGGAGTATCAGCCCCAGCATTTT. V is TRBV5-1 and J is TRBJ1-5, with 7 nucleotides matching TRBD1. J was trimmed by 5 bases and V by 4 bases; bases with no gene match: 12. This CDR3 comprises 16 residues. Germline lookup yields CDR1 SGHRS and CDR2 YFSETQ.

The rearrangement uses TRBV3-1 (or the pseudogene TRBV3-2) and TRBJ2-6, with 7 bases identical to TRBD1. Germline V gives CDR1 LGHDT, CDR2 YNNKEL (reference sequence). The V gene end was trimmed by 2 bases and the J gene end by 2 bases; junction bases not matched to a gene: 0. The CDR3 has 15 amino acids. The CDR3 loop is CASSQTGAGANVLTF. CDR3 bases: TGTGCCAGCAGCCAAACAGGGGCTGGGGCCAACGTCCTGACTTTC.

The chain uses TRBV9 and TRBJ1-5, with a tentative D call TRBD1 (5 bases). This CDR3 has 15 amino acids. V was clipped by 1 base and J by 4 bases, with 12 bases between them. In germline, CDR1 is SGDLS, CDR2 YYNGEE. The CDR3, as DNA: TGTGCCAGCAGCGTATCAGGGTGGAAGAATCAGCCCCAGCATTTT. Residues: CASSVSGWKNQPQHF.

This chain links TRBV30 with TRBJ1-2; D gene ambiguous. Looked up from germline, CDR1 is GTSNPN and CDR2 is SVGIG (reference sequence). There are 14 residues in the CDR3. With 0 bases removed from V and 7 bases from J, the gap between germline ends came to 15 bases. CDR3 bases: TGTGCCTGGAGTGTACTGGGCCGGGAGGGTGGCTACACCTTC. Encoded protein: CAWSVLGREGGYTF.

The rearrangement links TRBV7-9 to TRBJ1-1; no firm D call. The CDR3 covers 14 residues. The germline CDR1 and CDR2 sequences are SEHNR and FQNEAQ (reference sequence). V was clipped by 1 base and J by 1 base, with 7 bases between them. CDR3 region: CASSLDRRNTEAFF. The DNA of the CDR3 is TGTGCCAGCAGCTTAGACAGACGGAACACTGAAGCTTTCTTT.

V is TRBV4-3 and J is TRBJ1-4; D uncertain. The CDR3 consists of 13 residues. Germline V gives CDR1 LGHNA, CDR2 YSLEER. Trimming stripped 0 bases from V and 14 bases from J, with 13 bases between. The CDR3 spells CASSQELEAPLFF. CDR3 coding DNA: TGCGCCAGCAGCCAAGAATTGGAGGCCCCTCTGTTTTTT.

V usage is TRBV7-3 and J usage is TRBJ2-1; maybe TRBD2 (6 bases). This CDR3 has 13 amino acids. The V gene's germline CDR1 is SGHTA and CDR2 FQGTGA. V was trimmed by 3 bases and J by 6 bases, leaving 9 bases between them. This CDR3 reads CASSFFGGNEQFF. In DNA, the CDR3 is TGTGCCAGCAGCTTTTTCGGGGGCAATGAGCAGTTCTTC.

The V call is TRBV3-1 (or the pseudogene TRBV3-2), the J call TRBJ2-7; 7 bases agree with TRBD1. The length of the CDR3 is 16 residues. Trimming cost V 1 base and J 1 base; bases outside gene matches: 7. Germline CDR1 is LGHDT and CDR2 is YNNKEL (reference sequence). CDR3 DNA: TGTGCCAGCAGCCAAGTCCCCTACAGGGGTTCCTACGAGCAGTACTTC. Residues: CASSQVPYRGSYEQYF.

V and J are TRBV3-1 (or the pseudogene TRBV3-2) and TRBJ2-3; D uncertain. The CDR3 totals 13 residues. The germline V gene has CDR1 LGHDT and CDR2 YNNKEL (reference sequence). V was trimmed by 4 bases and J by 1 base, leaving 6 bases between them. The CDR3 DNA is TGTGCCAGCAGCCCCTCAGGCACAGATACGCAGTATTTT. As protein: CASSPSGTDTQYF.

The chain has TRBV4-2 and TRBJ1-6, with D hard to call. V gave up 0 bases and J gave up 9 bases, with 12 bases separating them. This CDR3 has 15 residues. From germline, CDR1 is LGHNA and CDR2 YNFKEQ. The CDR3 bases are TGTGCCAGCAGCCAAGAAGACTCTAGGAGTTCACCCCTCCACTTT. This sequence encodes CASSQEDSRSSPLHF.

This clone was seen a few times. The CDR3 protein is CASSLGGGSTEAFF. DNA of the CDR3: TGTGCCAGCAGCTTGGGCGGGGGGTCGACTGAAGCTTTCTTT. The chain joins TRBV5-5 to TRBJ1-1; D possibly corresponds to TRBD1 (5 bases). With 0 bases removed from V and 5 bases from J, the gap between germline ends came to 11 bases. CDR3 length: 14 residues. Germline CDR1 and CDR2: SGHKS and YYEKEE (reference sequence).

This chain joins TRBV13 and TRBJ1-6; tentative D call: TRBD1 (5 bases). Germline CDR1 PRHDT, CDR2 FYEKMQ (reference sequence). V lost 0 bases to trimming and J lost 7 bases, with 10 bases between them. This CDR3 is built from 15 residues. The CDR3 DNA follows: TGTGCCAGCAGCTTAGGCGGAACAGGAAATTCACCCCTCCACTTT. Translating gives CASSLGGTGNSPLHF.

The V call is TRBV9, the J call TRBJ1-4, with 7 positions matching TRBD1. The junction had 2 bases not matched to a gene; V was cut back by 2 bases and J by 4 bases. Germline CDR1 and CDR2: SGDLS and YYNGEE. The CDR3 loop spans 14 amino acids. Here the CDR3 reads CASSVGQYNEKLFF. The CDR3 DNA sequence: TGTGCCAGCAGCGTGGGACAGTATAATGAAAAACTGTTTTTT.

The chain is built from TRBV30 and TRBJ1-6, with 7 bases lining up with TRBD1. The CDR3 runs 14 residues. V shed 5 bases, J shed 10 bases, and the junction held 11 bases outside the gene matches. Looked up from germline, CDR1 is GTSNPN and CDR2 is SVGIG (reference sequence). As DNA, the CDR3 is TGTGCCTGGGCCCCCACAGGGGACACATCACCCCTCCACTTT. Its protein is CAWAPTGDTSPLHF.

This rearrangement joins TRBV27 to TRBJ2-4, with TRBD2 identical over 10 bases. This CDR3 contains 14 residues. V gave up 6 bases and J gave up 4 bases; unmatched junction bases: 3. Germline lookup yields CDR1 MNHEY and CDR2 SMNVEV (reference sequence). The DNA for the CDR3 is TGTGCCAGCAGAATGACTAGCGGGAAAAACATTCAGTACTTC. This sequence encodes CASRMTSGKNIQYF.

This clone was seen just once. CDR3 coding DNA: TGTGCCAGCAGTCTCCCCAGCGGGAGGGGGAATGAGCAGTTCTTC. This encodes CASSLPSGRGNEQFF. The rearrangement joins TRBV2 to TRBJ2-1, with 10 bases lining up with TRBD2. J gave up 7 bases and V 5 bases, and 8 bases lay outside the gene matches. The V gene's germline CDR1 is SNHLY and CDR2 FYNNEI. The CDR3 totals 15 residues.

V and J are TRBV4-2 and TRBJ1-6; D gene ambiguous. Germline V gene lookup returns CDR1 LGHNA and CDR2 YNFKEQ. The CDR3 sequence is 15 residues long. Trimming took 0 bases from V and 10 from J, leaving 13 bases between them. The CDR3 sequence: CASSQEVLENSPLHF. Written as DNA, the CDR3 is TGTGCCAGCAGCCAAGAAGTCCTCGAGAACTCACCCCTCCACTTT.